This TCR beta chain was profiled in a study of cytomegalovirus exposure and HLA in healthy donors. Study-wide results and limits: Usually a TCR sequence was rare, but some public TCRs were found in many donors.

From the approximately 120-subject validation cohort, which was separate from the roughly 670-subject first cohort, the donors were drawn. Assay used: immunoSEQ multiplex PCR; TCRdb lists only in-frame clones, some missing. The data contain 250,000 to 400,000 clones, about nine tenths of them singletons. CDR1 and CDR2 from the germline V gene are SGHRS and YFSETQ. CDR3 length: 16 residues. The V and J ends lost 0 bases and 0 bases respectively, with 7 bases between them. As concerns this clone: Its specificity is unknown.

The clonotype was recovered from a woman younger than 45 in good health and CMV-seropositive. What was sequenced was PBMCs. This sequence joins TRBV5-1 and TRBJ2-6, with D tentatively TRBD1 (5 bases). The chain's CDR3 is CASSLDRNSGANVLTF. CDR3 DNA sequence: TGCGCCAGCAGCTTGGACAGGAACTCTGGGGCCAACGTCCTGACTTTC.